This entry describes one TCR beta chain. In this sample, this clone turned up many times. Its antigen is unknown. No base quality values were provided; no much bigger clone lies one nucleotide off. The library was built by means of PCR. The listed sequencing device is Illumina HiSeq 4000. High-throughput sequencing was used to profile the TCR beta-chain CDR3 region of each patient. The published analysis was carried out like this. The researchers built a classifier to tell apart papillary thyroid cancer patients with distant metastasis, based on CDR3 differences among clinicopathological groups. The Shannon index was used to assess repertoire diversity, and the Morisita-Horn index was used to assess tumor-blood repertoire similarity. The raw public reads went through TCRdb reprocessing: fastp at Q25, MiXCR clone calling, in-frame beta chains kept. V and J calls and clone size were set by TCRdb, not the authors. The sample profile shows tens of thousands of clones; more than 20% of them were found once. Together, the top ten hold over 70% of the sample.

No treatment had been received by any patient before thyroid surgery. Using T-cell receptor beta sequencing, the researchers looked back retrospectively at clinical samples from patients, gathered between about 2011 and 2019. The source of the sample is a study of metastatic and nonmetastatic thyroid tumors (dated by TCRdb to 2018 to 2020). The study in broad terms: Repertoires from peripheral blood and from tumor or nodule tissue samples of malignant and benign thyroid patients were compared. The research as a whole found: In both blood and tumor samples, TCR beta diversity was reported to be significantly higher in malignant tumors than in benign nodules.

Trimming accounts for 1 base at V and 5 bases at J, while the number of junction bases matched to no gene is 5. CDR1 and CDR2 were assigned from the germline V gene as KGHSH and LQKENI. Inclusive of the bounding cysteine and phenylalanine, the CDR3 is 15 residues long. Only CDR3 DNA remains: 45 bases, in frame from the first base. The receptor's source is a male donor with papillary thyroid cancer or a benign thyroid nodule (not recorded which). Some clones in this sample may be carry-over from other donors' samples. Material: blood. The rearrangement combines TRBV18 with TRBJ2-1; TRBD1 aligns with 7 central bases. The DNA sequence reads TGTGCCAGCTCACCACTCCACAGGGGAAACAATGAGCAGTTCTTC. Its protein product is CASSPLHRGNNEQFF.